These T cell receptor beta chains were read from a single sample in a study of Ad26.COV2.S vaccination and SARS-CoV-2 variants. Only in-frame clones appear in the TCRdb table, and some are missing; sequencing was by immunoSEQ multiplex PCR. The sample has 300,000 to 400,000 clones; roughly 90% are singletons. This material consisted of peripheral blood, taken in a trial of Ad26.COV2.S vaccine versus placebo. These receptors all come from a person between 18 and 59 years old who received the Ad26.COV2.S COVID-19 vaccine or a placebo. CDR3s include the opening cysteine and the closing phenylalanine or tryptophan. D genes are given only for firm matches. Not all rows give a size; the values are once, few, many and, for expanded clones, a class.

.,TRBV7-9,TRBJ1-1,TRBD1,TGTGCCAGCAGCTTAAGGACAGGGGTCGGTGAAGCTTTCTTT,CASSLRTGVGEAFF
.,TRBV5-5,TRBJ1-4,.,TGTGCCAGCAGACGGGGAGCAACTAATGAAAAACTGTTTTTT,CASRRGATNEKLFF
.,TRBV4-3,TRBJ2-5,.,TGCGCCAGCAGCCAAACAACGAGGGAGACCCAGTACTTC,CASSQTTRETQYF
.,TRBV13,TRBJ1-1,.,TGTGCCAGCAGCTTAGGGCTTACCCCTGAAGCTTTCTTT,CASSLGLTPEAFF
.,TRBV16,TRBJ2-4,.,TGTGCCAGCAGCGCCACTAACCGGGACGGTGGGAATTTC,CASSATNRDGGNF
.,TRBV9,TRBJ1-5,TRBD1,TGTGCCAGCGGCCCTGGACAGGGGGCGTCAAATCAGCCCCAGCATTTT,CASGPGQGASNQPQHF
.,TRBV10-3,TRBJ2-5,.,TGTGCCATCAGCCGGGGGACCCAGTACTTC,CAISRGTQYF
.,TRBV6-2/TRBV6-3,TRBJ2-5,.,TGTGCCAGCAGTTCCCTAAAAGAGACCCAGTACTTC,CASSSLKETQYF
.,TRBV19,TRBJ2-1,.,TGTGCCAGTACCCCACCAGGGCTGAATGAGCAGTTCTTC,CASTPPGLNEQFF
.,TRBV9,TRBJ2-6,TRBD1,TGTGCCAGCAGCCCAGACAGGGTGGCTGGGGCCAACGTCCTGACTTTC,CASSPDRVAGANVLTF
.,TRBV9,TRBJ1-4,.,TGTGCCAGCAGCGTAGAAGCGGTTCTGGGAAAACTGTTTTTT,CASSVEAVLGKLFF
.,TRBV5-1,TRBJ1-5,.,TGCGCCAGCAGCCTGAAATCTGGGCCCGGACAGCCCCAGCATTTT,CASSLKSGPGQPQHF
once,TRBV27,TRBJ1-5,TRBD1,TGTGCCACCGGGACAGGAATAAAGCCCCAGCATTTT,CATGTGIKPQHF
once,TRBV7-2,TRBJ1-1,.,TGTGCCAGCAGCTCCCAAAGGATGAACACTGAAGCTTTCTTT,CASSSQRMNTEAFF
.,TRBV11-2,TRBJ1-2,.,TGTGCCAGCAGCTTCGGGTTGCGCTATGGCTACACCTTC,CASSFGLRYGYTF
few,TRBV4-2,TRBJ1-5,.,TGTGCCAGCAGCCAAGAGTGGGAGGGGAACCAGCCCCAGCATTTT,CASSQEWEGNQPQHF
.,TRBV5-1,TRBJ1-1,.,TGCGCCAGCAGCTCGACAGGTTCTGAAGCTTTCTTT,CASSSTGSEAFF
.,TRBV19,TRBJ1-3,.,TGTGCCAGTAAGACGGACTCTGGAAACACCATATATTTT,CASKTDSGNTIYF
.,TRBV29-1,TRBJ2-2,TRBD2,TGCAGCGTTAGGAGGCTAGCGGGAACCGGGGAGCTGTTTTTT,CSVRRLAGTGELFF
.,TRBV6-5,TRBJ1-2,TRBD1,TGTGCCAGCAGTCCGACAGGGACATCTTATGGCTACACCTTC,CASSPTGTSYGYTF
.,TRBV6-6,TRBJ1-4,.,TGTGCCAGCAGTTCCGACAGAACTAATGAAAAACTGTTTTTT,CASSSDRTNEKLFF
.,TRBV7-3,TRBJ2-1,TRBD1,TGTGCCAGCAGCTTCGGGACAGGGGGCTATGAGCAGTTCTTC,CASSFGTGGYEQFF
.,TRBV9,TRBJ2-7,TRBD2,TGTGCCAGCAGCCCCCGGACTAGCGGGGGGATTTACGAGCAGTACTTC,CASSPRTSGGIYEQYF
.,TRBV18,TRBJ2-1,TRBD2,TGTGCCAGCTCACCGCTTAGCGGGGGTGACAATGAGCAGTTCTTC,CASSPLSGGDNEQFF
.,TRBV18,TRBJ1-5,.,TGTGCCAGCTCACCACAAGGGACACCCAATCAGCCCCAGCATTTT,CASSPQGTPNQPQHF
.,TRBV3-1/TRBV3-2,TRBJ1-1,.,TGTGCCAGCAGCCAGCTCATGCACACTGAAGCTTTCTTT,CASSQLMHTEAFF
.,TRBV30,TRBJ2-3,.,TGTGCCTGGAAGATCCCGGGACTCACCACAGATACGCAGTATTTT,CAWKIPGLTTDTQYF
.,TRBV6-4,TRBJ1-5,.,TGTGCCAGCACCGGGACGAGCATGGGCAATCAGCCCCAGCATTTT,CASTGTSMGNQPQHF
.,TRBV4-3,TRBJ2-1,.,TGCGCCAGCAGCCAAGCCGATACGGATAATGAGCAGTTCTTC,CASSQADTDNEQFF
once,TRBV19,TRBJ2-3,TRBD2,TGTGCCAGTACTCGGGTACTAGCGGGTTTCTCAGATACGCAGTATTTT,CASTRVLAGFSDTQYF
.,TRBV7-2,TRBJ1-5,TRBD1,TGTGCCAGCAGCTTCGGACAGGGGGCACCTCGCAATCAGCCCCAGCATTTT,CASSFGQGAPRNQPQHF
.,TRBV4-3,TRBJ2-2,.,TGCGCCAGCAGCCGAGGACTGCTATCTAATACCGGGGAGCTGTTTTTT,CASSRGLLSNTGELFF